The entry below describes one TCR beta chain. The data originate from a study of control samples from healthy donors and cancer patients. Here immunoSEQ multiplex PCR was the method, and the copy in TCRdb shows in-frame clones only, minus some. Among about 150,000 clones listed, over 90% were seen once. This CDR3 is 12 amino acids long. Germline CDR1 ENHRY, CDR2 SYGVKD. V was cut by 11 bases and J by 0 bases, with 11 bases left in between. This receptor was identified in a man in his fifties or sixties in good health. This chain uses TRBV10-3 with TRBJ2-7; a possible D gene is TRBD1 (6 bases). Sequenced: blood. The CDR3 loop reads CASTGSSYEQYF. As DNA, the CDR3 is TGTGCCTCCACAGGGTCCTCCTACGAGCAGTACTTC.